Listed here are 14 T cell receptor beta chains from one sample, sequenced in a study of T cells in Graves' hyperthyroidism and ophthalmopathy. Researchers took RNA transcripts and amplified the TCR beta CDR3 regions from them. The HTBI primer set drove a first-round RT-PCR of the TCR CDR3. One entry per CDR3 protein results from TCRdb running MiXCR on the multiplex PCR reads. The sample lists a few hundred thousand distinct CDR3 sequences, 14% occurring once. The specimen was blood. These receptors came from a woman aged 40 to 50 with Graves' hyperthyroidism.

This clonotype was seen many times. V gene TRBV5-1 combines with J gene TRBJ2-1; D perhaps matches TRBD2 (5 bases). The CDR3 loop spans 15 amino acids. Germline loops: CDR1 SGHRS, CDR2 YFSETQ. Trimming left V 0 bases short and J 6 bases short, with 13 bases between. In DNA form, the CDR3 reads TGCGCCAGCAGCTTGGGGTCTAGCTCTGGCAATGAGCAGTTCTTC. Protein product: CASSLGSSSGNEQFF.

This clonotype occurred many times. The V call is TRBV6-1, the J call TRBJ1-1, with D uncertain. This CDR3 contains 14 residues. The V end lost 6 bases, the J end lost 5 bases, and 16 bases lay between the germline ends. From germline, CDR1 is MNHNS and CDR2 SASEGT. The CDR3 is CASRVTLWVTEAFF. The CDR3 DNA reads as TGTGCCAGCAGAGTGACCCTGTGGGTTACTGAAGCTTTCTTT.

This clonotype has just a few counts. The chain couples TRBV2 to TRBJ2-5; D perhaps matches TRBD1 (6 bases). V lost 6 bases and J 5 bases, leaving 22 bases between the germline ends. Germline V lookup: CDR1 SNHLY, CDR2 FYNNEI. This CDR3 has 16 amino acids. In DNA, the CDR3 is TGTGCCAGCAGCCAAGGCACAGGGTGGACCCGGGAGACCCAGTACTTC. Its protein is CASSQGTGWTRETQYF.

This clonotype was observed many times. The chain joins TRBV20-1 to TRBJ2-3; the match to TRBD2 covers 10 bases. The germline gives CDR1 DFQATT, CDR2 SNEGSKA (reference sequence). V lost 2 bases, J lost 6 bases, and 5 bases stayed unmatched. CDR3 size: 14 residues. CDR3 sequence (DNA): TGCAGTGCTAGACTAGCGGGAGACAGGGATACGCAGTATTTT. This codes for CSARLAGDRDTQYF.

This clonotype appeared many times. The V call is TRBV12-3 or TRBV12-4, the J call TRBJ2-7; 10 nucleotides align to TRBD2. Trimming cost V 2 bases and J 3 bases; bases outside gene matches: 4. The CDR3 length is 15 residues. The CDR3 region is CASSLLAGAIYEQYF. The CDR3 DNA follows: TGTGCCAGCAGTTTACTAGCGGGGGCGATCTACGAGCAGTACTTC.

Ten or more counts support this clonotype. V is TRBV27 and J is TRBJ2-1; 12 bases are shared with TRBD1. The CDR3 loop spans 15 amino acids. V gave up 6 bases and J gave up 7 bases; unmatched junction bases: 7. Germline-derived CDR1 and CDR2 are MNHEY and SMNVEV (reference sequence). The CDR3 loop reads CASRQGQGAGNEQFF. The CDR3 nucleotides read TGTGCCAGCAGACAGGGACAGGGGGCTGGGAATGAGCAGTTCTTC.

The sample holds many counts of this clonotype. The chain employs TRBV2 and TRBJ2-1; 10 nucleotides agree with TRBD2. V was pared by 6 bases and J by 5 bases, with 4 bases of the junction left unmatched. This CDR3 is built from 14 residues. Germline V CDR1 and CDR2: SNHLY, FYNNEI. The CDR3 is CASRGGLADNEQFF. CDR3 bases: TGTGCCAGCAGGGGTGGACTAGCGGACAATGAGCAGTTCTTC.

Many counts were recorded for this clonotype. The chain carries TRBV12-3 or TRBV12-4 and TRBJ2-5; perhaps D is TRBD1 or TRBD2 (6 bases each). The germline V and J ends were trimmed by 3 bases and 4 bases, with 12 bases remaining between them. CDR3 size: 14 residues. CDR3: CASSFSGAPETQYF. The CDR3 DNA sequence: TGTGCCAGCAGTTTTTCGGGGGCTCCAGAGACCCAGTACTTC.

There are a few counts of this clonotype. The rearrangement joins TRBV18 to TRBJ2-7; TRBD1 matches 7 bases. Trimming cost V 4 bases and J 2 bases; bases outside gene matches: 8. Per germline, CDR1 KGHSH and CDR2 LQKENI. The CDR3 runs 15 residues. The CDR3 sequence: CASSLGQSTPYEQYF. For the CDR3, the DNA is TGTGCCAGCTCACTGGGACAGTCCACTCCCTACGAGCAGTACTTC.

This clonotype turned up a few times. The chain uses TRBV24-1 and TRBJ1-5; D is uncertain. The CDR3 is 12 residues long. V was cut by 4 bases and J by 5 bases, with 5 bases left in between. Germline V gene sequence: CDR1 KGHDR, CDR2 SFDVKD. This chain's CDR3 is CATSDYDQPQHF. The CDR3, as DNA: TGTGCCACCAGTGACTACGATCAGCCCCAGCATTTT.

This clonotype was detected ten times or more. The genes are TRBV2 and TRBJ2-2; 7 nucleotides align to TRBD1. The germline gives CDR1 SNHLY, CDR2 FYNNEI. The V gene end was trimmed by 5 bases and the J gene end by 2 bases; junction bases not matched to a gene: 14. The CDR3 is 18 residues long. CDR3 sequence reads: CASSSPAPQGFNTGELFF. Written as DNA, the CDR3 is TGTGCCAGCAGTTCTCCGGCCCCACAGGGGTTTAACACCGGGGAGCTGTTTTTT.

This clonotype showed up many times. This rearrangement joins TRBV12-3 or TRBV12-4 to TRBJ2-1; 9 nucleotides align to TRBD2. Germline trimming cut 1 base from V and 6 bases from J; bases unmatched to any gene: 10. The CDR3 spans 17 residues. The chain's CDR3 is CASSLGRAGGPGNEQFF. The CDR3, as DNA: TGTGCCAGCAGTTTAGGTCGAGCGGGAGGTCCGGGCAATGAGCAGTTCTTC.

This clonotype showed up many times. This sequence joins TRBV2 and TRBJ2-1; tentatively, D is TRBD1 (6 bases). Trimming removed 7 bases from V and 4 bases from J, with 17 bases in between. Germline assignment: CDR1 SNHLY and CDR2 FYNNEI. CDR3 length: 15 amino acids. In DNA, the CDR3 is TGTGCCAGCAATCTGGACAGAACTGGGTACAATGAGCAGTTCTTC. Encoded protein: CASNLDRTGYNEQFF. Using reference TRBV2 and TRBJ2-1 for the parts outside the CDR3, the full variable domain is EPEVTQTPSHQVTQMGQEVILRCVPISNHLYFYWYRQILGQKVEFLVSFYNNEISEKSEIFDDQFSVERPDGSNFTLKIRSTKLEDSAMYFCASNLDRTGYNEQFFGPGTRLTVL.

This chain uses TRBV20-1 with TRBJ2-1; D may correspond to TRBD1 or TRBD2 (6 bases each). This CDR3 region has 14 residues. The germline V gene has CDR1 DFQATT and CDR2 SNEGSKA (reference sequence). The ends were cut back, 3 bases at V and 7 bases at J, with 16 bases in the middle. The CDR3 DNA reads as TGCAGTGCTAGGGACAGCCTAGCGTTAAATGAGCAGTTCTTC. Protein: CSARDSLALNEQFF.